These T cell receptor beta chains were read from a single sample in a study of T cell repertoires in cytomegalovirus infection. TCRdb redid the calling of the reads with MiXCR, one entry per CDR3 protein. The sample yields roughly 570,000 distinct CDR3 sequences, roughly 42% seen once. No cognate antigen is known for these TCRs. The specimen was cultured PBMCs, collected from culture after CMV antigen stimulation. The origin of the receptors is a human donor in good health (CMV status not recorded). Some clones in this sample may be carry-over from other donors' samples. The CDR3 runs from the conserved cysteine through the conserved F or W. The order of the fields is V gene, D gene, CDR3 length, J gene, clone size, CDR3 DNA, CDR3 protein. D genes are given only for firm matches. Clone size is stated in some rows and not others, as once, few, many or a class when expanded.

TRBV20-1	TRBD2	14	TRBJ2-1	NA	TGCAGTGCTAGGTCGGGACTAGCGGGGGGTGAGCAGTTCTTC	CSARSGLAGGEQFF
TRBV7-2	TRBD2	17	TRBJ2-3	NA	TGTGCCAGCAGCGACAGGACTAGCGGGTTTGACACAGATACGCAGTATTTT	CASSDRTSGFDTDTQYF
TRBV20-1	NA	14	TRBJ2-5	few	TGCAGTGCACCCGACAGGCCTTCGGAGGAGACCCAGTACTTC	CSAPDRPSEETQYF
TRBV19	NA	17	TRBJ1-5	few	TGTGCCAGTAGTCCCCAGGACAGATTTTCTGGCAATCAGCCCCAGCATTTT	CASSPQDRFSGNQPQHF
TRBV11-2	TRBD2	15	TRBJ2-5	NA	TGTGCCAGCAGCTTATTCCGGGGAGGGCAAGAGACCCAGTACTTC	CASSLFRGGQETQYF
TRBV7-9	NA	13	TRBJ2-7	NA	TGTGCCAGCAGCATAGAAACGTCCTACGAGCAGTACTTC	CASSIETSYEQYF
TRBV6-8	NA	12	TRBJ1-4	few	TGTGCCAGCAGTTACGGGGGAAGAAAACTGTTTTTT	CASSYGGRKLFF
TRBV12-3/TRBV12-4	TRBD1	16	TRBJ2-7	few	TGTGCCAGCAGTTTAGCGCGAGGGACAGGAGGTACGGAGCAGTACTTC	CASSLARGTGGTEQYF
TRBV7-6	NA	16	TRBJ2-2	few	TGTGCCAGCAGCCCATCTAGCGCCCGAGGGACCGGGGAGCTGTTTTTT	CASSPSSARGTGELFF
TRBV15	TRBD2	19	TRBJ2-7	NA	TGTGCCACCAGCAGACCTTTGGGACTAGCGGATTTTAGCTCCTACGAGCAGTACTTC	CATSRPLGLADFSSYEQYF
TRBV7-6	NA	16	TRBJ2-5	NA	TGTGCCAGCAGCTTACGTCCAGGGAGGTTTGTAGAGACCCAGTACTTC	CASSLRPGRFVETQYF
TRBV12-3/TRBV12-4	TRBD1	20	TRBJ2-6	NA	TGTGCCAGCAGTTTAGCGACATTGCGGACAGGGAGGTCTGGGGCCAACGTCCTGACTTTC	CASSLATLRTGRSGANVLTF
TRBV7-2	NA	14	TRBJ2-2	NA	TGTGCCGGGGCGTCGTACCCGAAGGTCGGGGAGCTGTTTTTT	CAGASYPKVGELFF
TRBV7-9	NA	14	TRBJ1-4	NA	TGTGCCAGCACCTCCGCGGAGGATCAAGAAAAACTGTTTTTT	CASTSAEDQEKLFF
TRBV18	NA	16	TRBJ2-7	NA	TGTGCCAGCTCACCACCCCAGCGGATGGGCAGCTACGAGCAGTACTTC	CASSPPQRMGSYEQYF
TRBV6-2/TRBV6-3	TRBD2	20	TRBJ2-5	NA	TGTGCCAGCAGTCAACTACCTTGGCGTCGAGCGGGGGGGGCACGTTGGACCCAGTACTTC	CASSQLPWRRAGGARWTQYF
TRBV19	NA	15	TRBJ1-6	NA	TGTGCCAGTAACCAAATAGGGACGGGAGGTTCACCCCTCCACTTT	CASNQIGTGGSPLHF
TRBV5-6	NA	15	TRBJ2-7	few	TGTGCCAGCAGTTTAGGCCCGGGGTCCACCTACGAGCAGTACTTC	CASSLGPGSTYEQYF
TRBV15	NA	18	TRBJ2-1	NA	TGTGCCACCAGCAGAGTAGTTAACAGACTTTTAGCCTACAATGAGCAGTTCTTC	CATSRVVNRLLAYNEQFF
TRBV19	NA	15	TRBJ1-1	NA	TGTGCCAGTAGTATCCGCCTCGGCCAAGCGGCTGAAGCTTTCTTT	CASSIRLGQAAEAFF
TRBV6-1	NA	17	TRBJ1-5	few	TGTGCCAGCAGCGCCTTAGGGACCTGGGGTCTACAGGAGCCCCAGCATTTT	CASSALGTWGLQEPQHF
TRBV7-2	NA	15	TRBJ1-5	few	TGTGCCAGCAGCGAGCGAGGACGGAGCAATCAGCCCCAGCATTTT	CASSERGRSNQPQHF
TRBV19	TRBD1	14	TRBJ2-7	NA	TGTGCCAGTAACCCCGGGACAGCGAACTACGAGCAGTACTTC	CASNPGTANYEQYF
TRBV7-6	NA	14	TRBJ2-3	few	TGTGCCAGCAGCTTATCTGGGGTGCCTCCGAAGCAGTATTTT	CASSLSGVPPKQYF
TRBV28	TRBD2	14	TRBJ2-3	few	TGTGCCAGCAGTTTGGGAGGGACCCCAGATACGCAGTATTTT	CASSLGGTPDTQYF
TRBV19	NA	14	TRBJ2-2	NA	TGTGCCAGTAGTATATGGGCCTCCCCGCGGGAGCTGTTTTTT	CASSIWASPRELFF
TRBV5-4	NA	12	TRBJ2-3	NA	TGTGCCACCAGCTCGAACACAGATACGCAGTATTTT	CATSSNTDTQYF
TRBV14	TRBD2	18	TRBJ2-1	NA	TGTGCCAGCAGCCCCGGTGGGGTAGCGGGAGCCGTACAGGGTGAGCAGTTCTTC	CASSPGGVAGAVQGEQFF
TRBV6-1	TRBD2	15	TRBJ2-1	few	TGTGCCAGCAGTGAGCCGGGGGGGGGATACAATGAGCAGTTCTTC	CASSEPGGGYNEQFF
TRBV10-3	NA	15	TRBJ1-2	NA	TGTGCCATCAGGAACTGGACAGCCACTAACTATGGCTACACCTTC	CAIRNWTATNYGYTF
TRBV20-1	NA	12	TRBJ1-2	NA	TGCAGTGCTTTACAGGGAGCCTATGGCTACACCTTC	CSALQGAYGYTF
TRBV4-1	NA	15	TRBJ2-1	few	TGCGCCAGCAGCCAAGCGGGGCTCTCCTACAATGAGCAGTTCTTC	CASSQAGLSYNEQFF
TRBV5-4	TRBD1	16	TRBJ2-2	NA	TGTGCCAGCAGCTCAAGATCAGGGGGCGACACCGGGGAGCTGTTTTTT	CASSSRSGGDTGELFF
TRBV20-1	NA	14	TRBJ1-3	NA	TGCAGTGCCACTAGACAGGCTGGTGGAAACACCATATATTTT	CSATRQAGGNTIYF
TRBV20-1	TRBD1	12	TRBJ2-7	once	TGCAGTGCCAGACGGGACAGCTACGAGCAGTACTTC	CSARRDSYEQYF
TRBV7-2	NA	16	TRBJ2-1	NA	TGTGCCAGCAGCTCGAGGTCAGGAAGCTCCTACAATGAGCAGTTCTTC	CASSSRSGSSYNEQFF
TRBV3-1	TRBD1	15	TRBJ2-7	once	TGTGCCAGCAGCCACCGGGACAGGGTTGCCTTCGAGCAGTACTTC	CASSHRDRVAFEQYF
TRBV7-2	NA	15	TRBJ2-2	NA	TGTGCCAGCAGCTTAGGGGGGGGGCCCACCGGGGAGCTGTTTTTT	CASSLGGGPTGELFF
TRBV7-2	NA	14	TRBJ2-1	NA	TGTGCCAGCAGCTCCGGGACATTTTACAATGAGCAGTTCTTC	CASSSGTFYNEQFF
TRBV11-2	NA	15	TRBJ1-1	once	TGTGCCAGCAGCTTAGCGGGCAGGACGAACACTGAAGCTTTCTTT	CASSLAGRTNTEAFF
TRBV6-5	NA	17	TRBJ2-1	few	TGTGCCAGCAGGGGGTGGGGGGGCTCTCGCTCCTACAATGAGCAGTTCTTC	CASRGWGGSRSYNEQFF
TRBV5-6	TRBD1	15	TRBJ2-5	NA	TGTGCCAGCAGCCTGACAGGGGGCCCTTATGAGACCCAGTACTTC	CASSLTGGPYETQYF
TRBV20-1	TRBD1	13	TRBJ2-3	few	TGCAGTGCTCGGACAGGCGTCACAGATACGCAGTATTTT	CSARTGVTDTQYF